A single sample is the source of the 8 T cell receptor beta chains below, sequenced in a study of cytomegalovirus exposure and HLA in healthy donors. 13 Jbeta primers and 60 Vbeta primers were used for the PCR. Profiled with immunoSEQ multiplex PCR; TCRdb holds only in-frame clones, not every one. The sample lists 120,000 to 150,000 clones; around three quarters were seen once. Sequencing was performed on PBMCs. These TCRs come from a man aged 40-50 years in good health and CMV-seronegative.

The chain carries TRBV7-9 and TRBJ2-5; TRBD1 is a possible D gene (5 bases). CDR1 and CDR2 from the germline V gene are SEHNR and FQNEAQ (reference sequence). The ends were cut back, 5 bases at V and 1 base at J, with 11 bases in the middle. This CDR3 has 14 residues. CDR3 DNA sequence: TGTGCCAGCAGCCCCCCCGACAGCCAAGAGACCCAGTACTTC. Translating it yields CASSPPDSQETQYF.

This clone was seen just once. This rearrangement joins TRBV6-4 to TRBJ2-3, with 7 bases matching TRBD2. The germline V gene encodes CDR1 MRHNA and CDR2 SNTAGT. Trimming took 4 bases from V and 0 from J; bases not matched to a gene: 4. CDR3 size: 15 residues. The CDR3 is CASSALAASTDTQYF. The CDR3 DNA is TGTGCCAGCAGTGCCCTAGCGGCTAGCACAGATACGCAGTATTTT.

This chain links TRBV7-9 with TRBJ1-2; a possible D gene is TRBD1 (5 bases). CDR3 length: 10 amino acids. Trimming pared 5 bases from V and 13 bases from J, leaving 11 bases between. From germline, CDR1 is SEHNR and CDR2 FQNEAQ (reference sequence). The CDR3 sequence: CASSQEQVTF. CDR3 nucleotide sequence: TGTGCCAGCAGCCAGGAACAGGTCACCTTC.

The chain employs TRBV11-2 and TRBJ2-3; no reliable D call. Germline values: CDR1 SGHAT, CDR2 FQNNGV. V was cut by 0 bases and J by 1 base, with 8 bases left in between. The CDR3 has 15 amino acids. CDR3 sequence reads: CASSLDSSGTDTQYF. DNA for the CDR3: TGTGCCAGCAGCTTAGATTCTTCCGGCACAGATACGCAGTATTTT.

Concerning this clone: Other DNA sequences of this sample code for an identical CDR3. The chain joins TRBV6-5 to TRBJ1-1, with TRBD1 as a possible D gene (5 bases). Per germline, CDR1 MNHEY and CDR2 SVGAGI. Between the trimmed V and J ends, which lost 2 bases and 5 bases, there was a span of 12 bases. The CDR3 extends over 14 amino acids. The chain's CDR3 is CASSYGDRGTEAFF. The CDR3 nucleotides read TGTGCCAGCAGTTACGGGGACCGGGGGACTGAAGCTTTCTTT.

This chain joins TRBV6-5 and TRBJ1-2; no clear D gene. CDR3 length: 15 amino acids. Trimming removed 5 bases from V and 3 bases from J, with 16 bases in between. Germline V gene data show CDR1 as MNHEY and CDR2 as SVGAGI. This CDR3 is CASSPSPGSYYGYTF. The DNA of the CDR3 is TGTGCCAGCAGTCCCTCCCCGGGGTCTTACTATGGCTACACCTTC.

The V and J genes are TRBV27 and TRBJ2-3, with D possibly matching TRBD2 (5 bases). This CDR3 is 14 amino acids long. The ends were cut back, 5 bases at V and 5 bases at J, with 14 bases in the middle. Germline loops: CDR1 MNHEY, CDR2 SMNVEV (reference sequence). DNA of the CDR3: TGTGCCAGCAGTCGACTATCCGCCGGAGATACGCAGTATTTT. Residues: CASSRLSAGDTQYF.

The chain couples TRBV21-1 to TRBJ1-2; the table's D call TRBD1 went unverified against the DNA. TRBV21-1 is recorded as a pseudogene. This CDR3 comprises 14 residues. The CDR3 bases are TGTGCCAGCAGCACCTACAGGGGGAACTATGGCTACACCTTC. Translation gives CASSTYRGNYGYTF.